This is a list of T cell receptor beta chains from one sample in a study of blood T cell repertoires in COVID-19. Here immunoSEQ multiplex PCR was the method, and the copy in TCRdb shows in-frame clones only, minus some. Among 300,000 to 450,000 clones listed, around 87% were seen once. The sample taken for sequencing was PBMCs or T cells enriched from blood (not recorded which). The receptors here all came from a man aged 25-45 years who had recovered from COVID-19. Both conserved end residues are part of each CDR3. D genes are given only for firm matches. The size entry is marked missing in some rows and otherwise reads once, few, many or a size class.

TRBJ2-1 | NA | TRBV7-2 | NA | TGTGCCAGCAGTCTAGCTTGGGGATCGGGCAATGAGCAGTTCTTC | CASSLAWGSGNEQFF
TRBJ2-2 | TRBD1 | TRBV7-8 | once | TGTGCCAGCAGCTATTCAGGGGGCGCGGGCACCGGGGAGCTGTTTTTT | CASSYSGGAGTGELFF
TRBJ2-3 | NA | TRBV4-1 | once | TGCGCCAGCAGGGAGGGAGTAGCCAGGGGCACAGATACGCAGTATTTT | CASREGVARGTDTQYF
TRBJ2-2 | NA | TRBV6-1 | once | TGTGCCAGCAGTGAAGCTGGAGGGTCTCTGGGACTGTTTTTT | CASSEAGGSLGLFF
TRBJ1-3 | NA | TRBV7-6 | NA | TGTGCCAGCAGCCGAACAGGGAGTGGAGGAAACACCATATATTTT | CASSRTGSGGNTIYF
TRBJ2-7 | TRBD1 | TRBV6-5 | NA | TGTGCCAGCAGTTCGGGACAGGGGGCTTACGAGCAGTACTTC | CASSSGQGAYEQYF
TRBJ1-1 | NA | TRBV4-2 | NA | TGTGCCAGCAGCCAAGATCCAGGGTCTGAAGCTTTCTTT | CASSQDPGSEAFF
TRBJ2-1 | TRBD2 | TRBV27 | NA | TGTGCCAGCAGTCCTAGCGGGGGGGTTTACTACAATGAGCAGTTCTTC | CASSPSGGVYYNEQFF
TRBJ2-7 | NA | TRBV11-3 | NA | TGTGCCAGCAGCCAACAGGGACAAAAATACTTC | CASSQQGQKYF
TRBJ1-2 | NA | TRBV7-2 | NA | TGTGCCAGCAGCCCCAGTAATCACAACTATGGCTACACCTTC | CASSPSNHNYGYTF
TRBJ2-3 | TRBD2 | TRBV27 | NA | TGTGCCAGCAGCCGGGGGGGAACTAGCACAGATACGCAGTATTTT | CASSRGGTSTDTQYF
TRBJ2-2 | TRBD1 | TRBV9 | NA | TGTGCCAGCAGCGTATCATCCGGGACAGGGTACACCGGGGAGCTGTTTTTT | CASSVSSGTGYTGELFF
TRBJ1-1 | NA | TRBV28 | NA | TGTGCCAGCAGTTTAGGAGCCGGGGTAGGTCCCCCTGAAGCTTTCTTT | CASSLGAGVGPPEAFF
TRBJ1-3 | TRBD1 | TRBV9 | NA | TGTGCCAGCAGCGTAGTAGGGGGGACAGAGCGCTCTGGAAACACCATATATTTT | CASSVVGGTERSGNTIYF
TRBJ2-5 | TRBD2 | TRBV19 | NA | TGTGCCAGTAGTTTGCGGGGACTAGCGGTCTCATACCAAGAGACCCAGTACTTC | CASSLRGLAVSYQETQYF
TRBJ1-2 | NA | TRBV10-3 | NA | TGTGCCATCAGTGATCAGTTATATGGCTACACCTTC | CAISDQLYGYTF
TRBJ2-7 | NA | TRBV6-1 | NA | TGTGCCAGCAGTGAAGGGTTAGGGAGGACCTACGAGCAGTACTTC | CASSEGLGRTYEQYF
TRBJ1-3 | NA | TRBV20-1 | NA | TGCAGTGCTAGAAAGGGAGACACCATATATTTT | CSARKGDTIYF
TRBJ2-3 | NA | TRBV2 | NA | TGTGCCAGCCACAGGGTGGCAGATACGCAGTATTTT | CASHRVADTQYF
TRBJ1-1 | TRBD1 | TRBV10-3 | once | TGTGCCATCAGTGAGTCGATACAGGGGGCGAACACTGAAGCTTTCTTT | CAISESIQGANTEAFF
TRBJ1-2 | NA | TRBV5-5 | many | TGTGCCAGCAGCGGGGAAGGACTGCGCTATGGCTACACCTTC | CASSGEGLRYGYTF
TRBJ2-1 | TRBD2 | TRBV11-1 | NA | TGTGCCAGCAGCTTAAGGACTAGCGGGGGTGGTGAGCAGTTCTTC | CASSLRTSGGGEQFF
TRBJ1-1 | NA | TRBV13 | NA | TGTGCCAGCAGCACAACCGGGGAAGCTTTCTTT | CASSTTGEAFF
TRBJ2-5 | NA | TRBV4-2 | NA | TGTGCCAGCAGCCAAGATAGGAGGGGCCTACAAGAGACCCAGTACTTC | CASSQDRRGLQETQYF
TRBJ2-7 | TRBD2 | TRBV7-9 | NA | TGTGCCAGCAGCGAAAATAGCGGGGGGGCGTCGTCCTACGAGCAGTACTTC | CASSENSGGASSYEQYF
TRBJ2-3 | NA | TRBV20-1 | NA | TGCAGTGCTAGTGATCGGAGCACAGATACGCAGTATTTT | CSASDRSTDTQYF
TRBJ2-3 | NA | TRBV5-1 | NA | TGCGCCAGCAGCTTGAGGGGTAAAGGCACAGATACGCAGTATTTT | CASSLRGKGTDTQYF
TRBJ1-2 | NA | TRBV5-4 | NA | TGTGCCAGCAGCCGCGGGACGGGAGCTAACTATGGCTACACCTTC | CASSRGTGANYGYTF
TRBJ2-7 | NA | TRBV19 | NA | TGTGCCAGTAGTAGACAGGTGACATCCTACGAGCAGTACTTC | CASSRQVTSYEQYF
TRBJ1-2 | NA | TRBV12-3/TRBV12-4 | NA | TGTGCCAGCAGCCTTAGAACTAACTATGGCTACACCTTC | CASSLRTNYGYTF
TRBJ2-4 | NA | TRBV6-5 | NA | TGTGCCAGCAGTTATCAGGGTGGAATAGCCAAAAACATTCAGTACTTC | CASSYQGGIAKNIQYF
TRBJ2-7 | NA | TRBV6-5 | NA | TGTGCCAGCAGCCTCGGACAGTCCTACGAGCAGTACTTC | CASSLGQSYEQYF
TRBJ2-1 | TRBD2 | TRBV9 | once | TGTGCCAGCAGTCGGGCTAGCGGGGGGTTTGAGCAGTTCTTC | CASSRASGGFEQFF
TRBJ1-6 | TRBD1 | TRBV20-1 | NA | TGCAGTGCGGAGAGACAGGGGACCCTCCACTTT | CSAERQGTLHF
TRBJ1-2 | TRBD1 | TRBV5-1 | NA | TGCGCCAGCAGCCCGACAGGGAACGGTGGCTACACCTTC | CASSPTGNGGYTF
TRBJ1-2 | TRBD1 | TRBV5-6 | NA | TGTGCCAGCAGCTGGGGCAGGACAGGCGACGGCTATGGCTACACCTTC | CASSWGRTGDGYGYTF
TRBJ1-3 | NA | TRBV9 | NA | TGTGCCAGCATGCTGGGGGCCGCTGGAAACACCATATATTTT | CASMLGAAGNTIYF
TRBJ2-1 | TRBD2 | TRBV5-1 | once | TGCGCCAGCAGCCCGTCCGGGACTAGCGGGGGGGCTGCCAATGAGCAGTTCTTC | CASSPSGTSGGAANEQFF
TRBJ2-3 | TRBD2 | TRBV11-3 | NA | TGTGCCAGCAGCCACCGTTTGGGGGGGTCTACAGATACGCAGTATTTT | CASSHRLGGSTDTQYF
TRBJ2-1 | NA | TRBV18 | NA | TGTGCCAGCTCACCCGCGGCGGGCAAGATACCGTCAGATGGGCAGTTCTTC | CASSPAAGKIPSDGQFF
TRBJ1-1 | TRBD1 | TRBV2 | NA | TGTGCCAGCAGTGATGGCAGGGGGAGGCCTGAAGCTTTCTTT | CASSDGRGRPEAFF
TRBJ1-1 | TRBD1 | TRBV6-5 | NA | TGTGCCAGCAGCACCGGGACAGGGGGGACTGAAGCTTTCTTT | CASSTGTGGTEAFF
TRBJ1-1 | NA | TRBV27 | NA | TGTGCCAGCAGTTCGCTCGTTTCGGGGTGGATGAACACTGAAGCTTTCTTT | CASSSLVSGWMNTEAFF
TRBJ1-2 | NA | TRBV7-3 | NA | TGTGCCAGCAGCTTATTAGGAGGGACCTTGGCCCATGGCTACACCTTC | CASSLLGGTLAHGYTF
TRBJ2-5 | NA | TRBV10-2 | NA | TGCGCCAGCAGTGAGCGGGGGTACCAAGAGACCCAGTACTTC | CASSERGYQETQYF
TRBJ1-1 | TRBD1 | TRBV18 | once | TGTGCCAGCTCACCGTCCGGGACAGCGAACACTGAAGCTTTCTTT | CASSPSGTANTEAFF
TRBJ2-1 | NA | TRBV24-1 | NA | TGTGCCACCAGTGATGCGGTTCGAAGCTCCTACAATGAGCAGTTCTTC | CATSDAVRSSYNEQFF
TRBJ2-2 | NA | TRBV6-5 | NA | TGTGCCAGCAGTTACTCGGCAGGGGCCGGGGAGCTGTTTTTT | CASSYSAGAGELFF
TRBJ1-6 | NA | TRBV27 | NA | TGTGCCAGCAGTTTTATGTTCTTCGATTCACCCCTCCACTTT | CASSFMFFDSPLHF
TRBJ1-1 | TRBD1 | TRBV7-2 | NA | TGTGCCAGCAGAGAAGGGACAGGGGGTCGTACTGAAGCTTTCTTT | CASREGTGGRTEAFF